This TCR beta chain was profiled in a study of cytomegalovirus exposure and HLA in healthy donors. On the study more broadly: The approximately 700 first-cohort repertoires shared a platform with the approximately 110 validation repertoires, as reported in a later analysis.

The donors were members of the validation cohort comprising approximately 120 subjects, separate from the roughly 700-subject first cohort. Study-wide points: The study listed some 160 cytomegalovirus-associated TCR beta chains.

Comments on this clone: Its antigen is not known.

CDR1 and CDR2 (germline): LNHDA, SQIVND (reference sequence). This CDR3 spans 14 amino acids. V was pared by 3 bases and J by 8 bases, with 13 bases between. Assay: immunoSEQ multiplex PCR; the TCRdb copy retains only in-frame clones and omits some. Here the sample spans 130,000 to 150,000 clones, 85% to 90% being singletons. The chain links TRBV19 to TRBJ2-2, with a tentative D call TRBD1 (5 bases). Input material: PBMCs. The clonotype comes from a woman younger than 30 in good health and CMV-seropositive. CDR3 bases: TGTGCCAGTAGTATCCAGGGTAGTCCAGGGGAGCTGTTTTTT. Protein sequence: CASSIQGSPGELFF.